Following are 13 T cell receptor beta chains from one sample sequenced in a study of T cell repertoires in cytomegalovirus infection. Using its own MiXCR run on the reads, TCRdb lists one record per CDR3 protein. The sample consists of about 600,000 distinct CDR3 sequences, 20% to 25% of them appearing once. Sequencing was carried out using CD8+ T cells from PBMCs. The receptors originated from a human donor in good health (CMV status not recorded). Some clones in this sample may be carry-over from other donors' samples.

Comments on this clonotype: This may arise from a read error, as a much more abundant clone is one base away. The chain links TRBV28 to TRBJ1-3; D uncertain. There are 15 residues in the CDR3. Germline lookup yields CDR1 MDHEN and CDR2 SYDVKM. CDR3 DNA sequence: TGTGCCAGCAGTTCCGGACCTCTTTCTGGAAACACCATATGTTTT. It specifies CASSSGPLSGNTICF.

This clonotype was observed a handful of times. The CDR3 reads CASVRAERGGRNEQFF. CDR3 DNA: TGTGCCAGCGTCCGTGCCGAGCGGGGGGGCCGCAATGAGCAGTTCTTC. The V and J genes are TRBV6-2 or TRBV6-3 and TRBJ2-1; 10 nucleotides match TRBD2. After removal of 8 bases from V and 6 bases from J, the junction contained 13 bases not matched to a gene. CDR3 length: 16 amino acids. Germline-derived CDR1 and CDR2 are MNHEY and SVGEGT.

This clonotype was observed a handful of times. The genes are TRBV29-1 and TRBJ2-7; 10 bases fit TRBD1. CDR1 is SQVTM, CDR2 ANQGSEA, per germline. V trimming: 6 bases; J trimming: 4 bases; junction bases outside the gene matches: 6. There are 13 residues in the CDR3. CDR3 bases: TGCAGCGTGCGGGACAGGGGCCCTTACGAGCAGTACTTC. The encoded protein is CSVRDRGPYEQYF.

This clonotype has at least ten counts. The chain is built from TRBV7-6 and TRBJ2-3; maybe TRBD2 (6 bases). The V end was cut by 0 bases, the J end by 2 bases, with 9 bases between. The CDR3 contains 15 residues. The germline CDR1 and CDR2 sequences are SGHVS and FNYEAQ. This CDR3 reads CASSLAAGLTDTQYF. Written as DNA, the CDR3 is TGTGCCAGCAGCTTAGCTGCGGGACTCACAGATACGCAGTATTTT.

A few counts support this clonotype. Just one base apart from a much larger clone, this may be a read error. The J gene is TRBJ2-7, the V gene TRBV27; 8 nucleotides agree with TRBD2. The CDR3 length is 12 residues. Germline CDR1 is MNHEY and CDR2 is SMNVEV (reference sequence). V gave up 3 bases and J gave up 5 bases; unmatched junction bases: 0. CDR3 protein: CASSFSGDEQYF. The CDR3 DNA sequence: TGTGCCAGCAGTTTTAGCGGGGACGAGCAGTACTTC.

The chain has TRBV6-1 and TRBJ2-1, with 13 bases lining up with TRBD2. Losses at the gene ends were 5 bases for V and 7 bases for J; bases not matched to a gene: 8. CDR1 and CDR2 from the germline V gene are MNHNS and SASEGT. This CDR3 has 16 amino acids. The CDR3 loop is CASSSRLAGGLNEQFF. Written as DNA, the CDR3 is TGTGCCAGCAGTTCCCGACTAGCGGGGGGCCTGAATGAGCAGTTCTTC.

This clonotype was observed many times. The gene calls are TRBV7-2 and TRBJ1-2; D might be TRBD1 (5 bases). Per the germline V gene, CDR1 is SGHTA and CDR2 is FQGNSA. V lost 5 bases and J 2 bases, leaving 12 bases between the germline ends. The CDR3 is 14 amino acids. CDR3 in DNA: TGTGCCAGCAGCCTCGGCCGACAGAACTATGGCTACACCTTC. Translating it yields CASSLGRQNYGYTF. Supplemented by reference TRBV7-2 and TRBJ1-2, the full variable domain reads GAGVSQSPSNKVTEKGKDVELRCDPISGHTALYWYRQSLGQGLEFLIYFQGNSAPDKSGLPSDRFSAERTGGSVSTLTIQRTQQEDSAVYLCASSLGRQNYGYTFGSGTRLTVV.

At least ten counts were recorded for this clonotype. The rearrangement joins TRBV28 to TRBJ2-1, with D possibly matching TRBD1 (6 bases). Trimming removed 6 bases at V and 0 bases at J, with 24 bases between. Germline CDR1 reads MDHEN; CDR2 reads SYDVKM. CDR3 size: 19 residues. The CDR3 DNA reads TGTGCCAGCAGCCCCTTCTTGATACGACAGGAGAGCTCCTACAATGAGCAGTTCTTC. Encoded protein: CASSPFLIRQESSYNEQFF.

This sequence joins TRBV2 and TRBJ2-5; D perhaps matches TRBD1 (5 bases). Germline V gene lookup returns CDR1 SNHLY and CDR2 FYNNEI. This CDR3 comprises 15 residues. The V and J ends lost 6 bases and 1 base respectively, with 15 bases between them. In DNA, the CDR3 is TGTGCCAGCAGCGCCCTAGGGGCACCCCAAGAGACCCAGTACTTC. It codes for CASSALGAPQETQYF.

This rearrangement joins TRBV29-1 to TRBJ1-5; maybe TRBD1 (6 bases). Germline V lookup: CDR1 SQVTM, CDR2 ANQGSEA. V was pared by 2 bases and J by 3 bases, with 17 bases between. CDR3 length equals 16 residues. Here the CDR3 reads CSVESRTVYDNQPQHF. DNA for the CDR3: TGCAGCGTTGAATCCCGGACAGTCTACGACAATCAGCCCCAGCATTTT.

This clonotype was detected only a few times. The chain employs TRBV6-2 or TRBV6-3 and TRBJ1-1; maybe TRBD1 (5 bases). Trimming took 7 bases from V and 3 from J, leaving 18 bases between them. This CDR3 contains 15 residues. Germline V gene sequence: CDR1 MNHEY, CDR2 SVGEGT. For the CDR3, the DNA is TGTGCCAGCACCCCCCGGGGCCCTAAGGACACTGAAGCTTTCTTT. Translation gives CASTPRGPKDTEAFF.

With respect to this clonotype: Since a much larger clone is just one base distant, this may be a read error. The chain joins TRBV7-6 to TRBJ2-5; D is possibly TRBD1 (6 bases). Germline V gene lookup returns CDR1 SGHVS and CDR2 FNYEAQ. This CDR3 comprises 13 residues. CDR3 in amino acids: CASSSPGDETQCF. The CDR3 DNA follows: TGTGCTAGCAGCTCGCCAGGGGACGAGACCCAGTGCTTC.

This clonotype has more than one count but fewer than ten. This chain links TRBV15 with TRBJ2-3; D gene ambiguous. Trimming removed 4 bases at V and 0 bases at J, with 11 bases between. CDR3 length: 15 amino acids. In germline, CDR1 is LNHNV, CDR2 YYDKDF (reference sequence). The CDR3 sequence: CATSTLTLSTDTQYF. The CDR3 DNA is TGTGCCACCAGCACTCTGACCCTCAGCACAGATACGCAGTATTTT.